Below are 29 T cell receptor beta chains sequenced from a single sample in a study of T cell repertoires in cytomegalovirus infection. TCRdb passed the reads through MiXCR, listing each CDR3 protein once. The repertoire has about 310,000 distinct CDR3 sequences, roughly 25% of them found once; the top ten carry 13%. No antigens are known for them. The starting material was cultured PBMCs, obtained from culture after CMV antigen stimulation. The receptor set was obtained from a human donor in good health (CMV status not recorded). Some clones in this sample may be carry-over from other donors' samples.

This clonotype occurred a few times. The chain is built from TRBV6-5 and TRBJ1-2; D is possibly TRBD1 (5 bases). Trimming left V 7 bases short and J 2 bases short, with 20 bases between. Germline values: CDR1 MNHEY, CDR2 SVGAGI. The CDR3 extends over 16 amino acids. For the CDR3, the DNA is TGTGCCAGCACCACACTACCGGGACGCACCAACTATGGCTACACCTTC. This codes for CASTTLPGRTNYGYTF.

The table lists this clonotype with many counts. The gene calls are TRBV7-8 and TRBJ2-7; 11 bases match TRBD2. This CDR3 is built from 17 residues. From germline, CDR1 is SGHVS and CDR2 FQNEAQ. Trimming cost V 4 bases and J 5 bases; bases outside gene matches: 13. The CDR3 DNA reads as TGTGCCAGCAGCTATACTAGCGGGAGAGTCCAACGCCACGAGCAGTACTTC. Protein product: CASSYTSGRVQRHEQYF.

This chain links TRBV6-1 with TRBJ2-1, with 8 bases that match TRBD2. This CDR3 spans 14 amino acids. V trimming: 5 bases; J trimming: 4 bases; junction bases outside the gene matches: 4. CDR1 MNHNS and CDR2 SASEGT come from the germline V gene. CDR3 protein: CASSSGGLYNEQFF. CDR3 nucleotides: TGTGCCAGCAGTTCGGGGGGGCTGTACAATGAGCAGTTCTTC.

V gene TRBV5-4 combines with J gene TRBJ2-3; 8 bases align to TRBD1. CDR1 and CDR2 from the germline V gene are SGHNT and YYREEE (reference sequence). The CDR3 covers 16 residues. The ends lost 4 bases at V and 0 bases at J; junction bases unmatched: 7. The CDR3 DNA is TGTGCCAGCAGCAAACCCAGACAGGGGAGCACAGATACGCAGTATTTT. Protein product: CASSKPRQGSTDTQYF.

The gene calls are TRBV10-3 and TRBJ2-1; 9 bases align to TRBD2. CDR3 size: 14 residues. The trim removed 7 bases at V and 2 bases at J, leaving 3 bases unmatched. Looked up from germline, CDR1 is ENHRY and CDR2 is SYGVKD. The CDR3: CAITTSGAYNEQFF. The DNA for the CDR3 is TGTGCCATCACGACTAGCGGAGCCTACAATGAGCAGTTCTTC.

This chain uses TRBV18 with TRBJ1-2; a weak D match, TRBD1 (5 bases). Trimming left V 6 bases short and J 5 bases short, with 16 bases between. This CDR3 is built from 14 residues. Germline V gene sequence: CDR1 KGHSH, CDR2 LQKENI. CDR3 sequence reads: CASSDSGRSYGYTF. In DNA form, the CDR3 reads TGTGCCAGCTCCGACAGCGGTAGGAGTTATGGCTACACCTTC.

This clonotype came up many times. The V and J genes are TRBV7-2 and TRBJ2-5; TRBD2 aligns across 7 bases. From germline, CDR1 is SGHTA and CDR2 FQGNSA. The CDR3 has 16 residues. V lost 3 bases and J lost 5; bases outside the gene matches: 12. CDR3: CASSLPPGGRRETQYF. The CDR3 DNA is TGTGCCAGCAGCTTGCCCCCGGGGGGACGCCGGGAGACCCAGTACTTC. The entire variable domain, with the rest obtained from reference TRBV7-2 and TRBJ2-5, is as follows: GAGVSQSPSNKVTEKGKDVELRCDPISGHTALYWYRQSLGQGLEFLIYFQGNSAPDKSGLPSDRFSAERTGGSVSTLTIQRTQQEDSAVYLCASSLPPGGRRETQYFGPGTRLLVL.

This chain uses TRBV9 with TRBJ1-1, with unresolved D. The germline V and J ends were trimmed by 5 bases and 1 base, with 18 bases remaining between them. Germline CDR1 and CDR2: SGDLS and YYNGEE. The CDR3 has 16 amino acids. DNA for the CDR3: TGTGCCAGCAGACAAATTCGGAAACAAAGGAACACTGAAGCTTTCTTT. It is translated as CASRQIRKQRNTEAFF.

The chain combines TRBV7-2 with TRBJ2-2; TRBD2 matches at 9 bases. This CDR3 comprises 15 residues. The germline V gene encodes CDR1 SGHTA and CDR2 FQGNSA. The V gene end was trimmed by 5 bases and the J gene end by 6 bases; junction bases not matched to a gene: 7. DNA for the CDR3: TGTGCCAGCAGCACCGGGGGACTAGCCGCCGGGGAGCTGTTTTTT. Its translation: CASSTGGLAAGELFF. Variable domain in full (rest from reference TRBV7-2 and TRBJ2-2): GAGVSQSPSNKVTEKGKDVELRCDPISGHTALYWYRQSLGQGLEFLIYFQGNSAPDKSGLPSDRFSAERTGGSVSTLTIQRTQQEDSAVYLCASSTGGLAAGELFFGEGSRLTVL.

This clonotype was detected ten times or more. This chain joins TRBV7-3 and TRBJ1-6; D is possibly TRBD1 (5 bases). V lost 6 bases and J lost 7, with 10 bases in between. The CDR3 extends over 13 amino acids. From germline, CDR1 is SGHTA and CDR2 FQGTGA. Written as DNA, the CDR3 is TGTGCCAGCAGTCTGGGGCTGAATTCACCCCTCCACTTT. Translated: CASSLGLNSPLHF.

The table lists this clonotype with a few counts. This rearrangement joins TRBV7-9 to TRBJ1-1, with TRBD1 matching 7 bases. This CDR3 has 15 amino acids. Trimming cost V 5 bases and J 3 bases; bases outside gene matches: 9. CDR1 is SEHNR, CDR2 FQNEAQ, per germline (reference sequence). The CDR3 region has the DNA TGTGCCAGCAGCGCGTGGAAAAGGGGGCACACTGAAGCTTTCTTT. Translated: CASSAWKRGHTEAFF.

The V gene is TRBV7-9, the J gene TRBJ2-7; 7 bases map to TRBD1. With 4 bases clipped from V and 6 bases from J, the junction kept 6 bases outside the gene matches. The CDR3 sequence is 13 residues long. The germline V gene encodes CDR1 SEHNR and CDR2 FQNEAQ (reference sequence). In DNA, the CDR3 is TGTGCCAGCAGCTCGACAGGGTTTAGCGAGCAGTACTTC. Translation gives CASSSTGFSEQYF.

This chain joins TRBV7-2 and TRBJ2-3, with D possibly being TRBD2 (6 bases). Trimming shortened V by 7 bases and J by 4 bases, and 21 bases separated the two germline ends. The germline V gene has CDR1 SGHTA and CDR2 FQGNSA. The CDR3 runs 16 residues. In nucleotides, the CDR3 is TGTGCCAGCATCCGAGGCCCGGGGGTCGGGGCAGATACGCAGTATTTT. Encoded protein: CASIRGPGVGADTQYF.

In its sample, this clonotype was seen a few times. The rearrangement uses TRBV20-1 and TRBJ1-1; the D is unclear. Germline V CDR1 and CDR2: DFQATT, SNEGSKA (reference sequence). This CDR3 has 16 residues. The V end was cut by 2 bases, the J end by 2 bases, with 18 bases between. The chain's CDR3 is CSARRDLGTLNTEAFF. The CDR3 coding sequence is TGCAGTGCTAGAAGGGATCTAGGAACTCTAAACACTGAAGCTTTCTTT.

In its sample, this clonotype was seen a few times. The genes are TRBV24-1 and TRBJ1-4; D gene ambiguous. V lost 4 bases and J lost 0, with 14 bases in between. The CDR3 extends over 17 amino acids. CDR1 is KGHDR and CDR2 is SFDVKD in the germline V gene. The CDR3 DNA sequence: TGTGCCACCAGTGAACGGACGGCAAGTACAACTAATGAAAAACTGTTTTTT. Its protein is CATSERTASTTNEKLFF.

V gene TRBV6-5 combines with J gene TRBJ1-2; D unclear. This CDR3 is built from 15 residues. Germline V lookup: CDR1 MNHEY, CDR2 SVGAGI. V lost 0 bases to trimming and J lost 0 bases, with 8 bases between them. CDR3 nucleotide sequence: TGTGCCAGCAGTTACTCAAGGGCCCCTAACTATGGCTACACCTTC. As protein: CASSYSRAPNYGYTF.

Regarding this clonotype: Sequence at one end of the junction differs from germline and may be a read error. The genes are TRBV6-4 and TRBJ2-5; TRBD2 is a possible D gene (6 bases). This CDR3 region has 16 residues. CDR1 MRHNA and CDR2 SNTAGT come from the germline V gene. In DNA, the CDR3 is TGTGCCAGCAGTTACTCTCGGGACTTGTACCAAGAGACCCAGTACTTC. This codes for CASSYSRDLYQETQYF.

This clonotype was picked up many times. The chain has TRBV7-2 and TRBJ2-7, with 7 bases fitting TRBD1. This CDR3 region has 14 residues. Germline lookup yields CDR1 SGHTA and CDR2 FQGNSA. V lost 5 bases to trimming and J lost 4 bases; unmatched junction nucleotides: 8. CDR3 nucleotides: TGTGCCAGCAGCCCTACAGGGGTGGAATACGAGCAGTACGTC. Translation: CASSPTGVEYEQYV.

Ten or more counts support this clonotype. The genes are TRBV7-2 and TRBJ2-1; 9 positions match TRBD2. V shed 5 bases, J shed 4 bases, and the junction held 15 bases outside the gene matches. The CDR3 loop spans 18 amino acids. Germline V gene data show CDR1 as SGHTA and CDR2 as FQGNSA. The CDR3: CASSPRDGGRAWYNEQFF. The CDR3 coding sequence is TGTGCCAGCAGCCCCCGAGATGGCGGGAGGGCCTGGTACAATGAGCAGTTCTTC.

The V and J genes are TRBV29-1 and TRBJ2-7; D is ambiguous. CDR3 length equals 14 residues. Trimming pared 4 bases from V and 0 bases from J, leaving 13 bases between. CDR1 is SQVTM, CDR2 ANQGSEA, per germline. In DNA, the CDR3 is TGCAGCGTTGCGTCGAGCATCAGCTCCTACGAGCAGTACTTC. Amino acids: CSVASSISSYEQYF.

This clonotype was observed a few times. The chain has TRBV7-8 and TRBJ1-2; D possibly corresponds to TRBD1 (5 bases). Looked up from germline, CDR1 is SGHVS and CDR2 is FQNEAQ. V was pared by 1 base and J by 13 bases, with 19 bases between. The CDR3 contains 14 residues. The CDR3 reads CASSLGRQTTSSTF. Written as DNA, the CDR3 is TGTGCCAGCAGCTTAGGTCGACAGACCACGTCCTCCACCTTC.

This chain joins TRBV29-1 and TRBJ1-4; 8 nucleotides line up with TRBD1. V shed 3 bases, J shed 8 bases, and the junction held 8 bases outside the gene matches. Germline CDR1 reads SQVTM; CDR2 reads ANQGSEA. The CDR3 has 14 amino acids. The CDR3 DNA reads TGCAGCGTTGATGAGGGGACAGGCAGCGAAAAACTGTTTTTT. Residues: CSVDEGTGSEKLFF.

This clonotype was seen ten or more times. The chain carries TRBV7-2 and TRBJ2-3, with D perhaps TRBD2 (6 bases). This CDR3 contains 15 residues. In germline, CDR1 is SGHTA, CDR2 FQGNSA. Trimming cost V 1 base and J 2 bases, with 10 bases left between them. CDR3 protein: CASSLGSGVTDTQYF. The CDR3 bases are TGTGCCAGCAGCTTAGGTAGCGGCGTCACAGATACGCAGTATTTT.

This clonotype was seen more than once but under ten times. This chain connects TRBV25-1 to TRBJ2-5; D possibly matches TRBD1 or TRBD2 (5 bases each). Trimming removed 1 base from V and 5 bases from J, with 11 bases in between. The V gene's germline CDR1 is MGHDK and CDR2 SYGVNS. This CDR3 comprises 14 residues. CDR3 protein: CASSESGPGETQYF. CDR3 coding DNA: TGTGCCAGCAGTGAATCGGGACCGGGGGAGACCCAGTACTTC.

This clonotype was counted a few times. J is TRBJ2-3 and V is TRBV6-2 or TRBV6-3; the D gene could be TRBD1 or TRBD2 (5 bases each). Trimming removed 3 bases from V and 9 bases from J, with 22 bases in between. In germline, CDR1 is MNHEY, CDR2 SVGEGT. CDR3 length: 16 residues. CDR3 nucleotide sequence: TGTGCCAGCAGTTATGGAGAGGGACGCATTTCCGACACGCAGTATTTT. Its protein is CASSYGEGRISDTQYF.

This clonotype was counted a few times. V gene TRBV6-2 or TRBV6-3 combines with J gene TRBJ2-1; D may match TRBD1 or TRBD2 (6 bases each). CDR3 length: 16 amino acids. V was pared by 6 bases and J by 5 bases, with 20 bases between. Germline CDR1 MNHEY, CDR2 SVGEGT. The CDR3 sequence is CASRIQGWGGHNEQFF. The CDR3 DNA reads TGTGCCAGCAGGATACAGGGTTGGGGAGGACACAATGAGCAGTTCTTC.

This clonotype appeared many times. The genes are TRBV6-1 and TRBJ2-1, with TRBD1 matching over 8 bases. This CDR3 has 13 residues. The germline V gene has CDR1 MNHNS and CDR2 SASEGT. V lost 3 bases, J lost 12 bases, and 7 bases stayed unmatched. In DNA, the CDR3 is TGTGCCAGCAGTGAGGGACAGGCCTGGGGGCAGTTCTTC. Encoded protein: CASSEGQAWGQFF.

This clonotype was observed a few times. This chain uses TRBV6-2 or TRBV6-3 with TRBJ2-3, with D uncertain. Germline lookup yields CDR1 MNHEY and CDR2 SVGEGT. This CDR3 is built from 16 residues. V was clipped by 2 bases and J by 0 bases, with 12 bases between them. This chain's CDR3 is CASSYDYQASTDTQYF. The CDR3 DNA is TGTGCCAGCAGTTACGATTACCAGGCGAGCACAGATACGCAGTATTTT.

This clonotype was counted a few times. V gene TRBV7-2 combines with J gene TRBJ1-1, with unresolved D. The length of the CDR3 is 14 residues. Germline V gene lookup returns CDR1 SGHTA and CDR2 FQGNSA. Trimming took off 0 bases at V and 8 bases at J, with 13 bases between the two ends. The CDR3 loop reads CASSLANRPNEAFF. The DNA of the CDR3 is TGTGCCAGCAGCTTAGCAAACCGTCCCAACGAAGCTTTCTTT.